One and the same sample provided the 28 T cell receptor beta chains below, sequenced in a study of blood T cells in healthy people across ages. A second about 6 to 12 cycle PCR used barcoded and J-beta primers. TCRdb re-derived calls from the 5' RACE reads in MiXCR, one entry per CDR3 protein. The sample lists 1.5 million to 2 million distinct CDR3 sequences, around half seen once, with approximately 2.1% in the top ten. The sequencing input was blood. The source is a woman between 40 and 55 years old in good health.

V usage is TRBV29-1 and J usage is TRBJ2-3; maybe TRBD2 (6 bases). CDR1 is SQVTM, CDR2 ANQGSEA, per germline. Deletions cut 6 bases from V and 0 bases from J, with 13 bases between. This CDR3 is built from 14 residues. CDR3 protein: CSVERAPSTDTQYF. The CDR3 bases are TGCAGCGTCGAGCGGGCCCCTAGCACAGATACGCAGTATTTT.

The J gene is TRBJ2-3, the V gene TRBV6-2 or TRBV6-3; possible D gene TRBD1, 7 bases. Trimming cost V 8 bases and J 0 bases, with 15 bases left between them. This CDR3 comprises 15 residues. Germline V gene lookup returns CDR1 MNHEY and CDR2 SVGEGT. The CDR3 nucleotides read TGTGCCAGCGGTAGCGGCAGGGGGAGCACAGATACGCAGTATTTT. This encodes CASGSGRGSTDTQYF.

This clonotype was recorded a few times. The J gene is TRBJ2-7, the V gene TRBV6-6; D perhaps matches TRBD1 (5 bases). Germline values: CDR1 MNHNY, CDR2 SVGAGI (reference sequence). The CDR3 totals 15 residues. Trimming took 2 bases from V and 5 from J, leaving 16 bases between them. The DNA for the CDR3 is TGTGCCAGCAGTTACCTGGGGCAACCTATGGACGAGCAGTACTTC. Translation gives CASSYLGQPMDEQYF.

The V gene is TRBV12-3 or TRBV12-4, the J gene TRBJ1-2, with 8 positions matching TRBD1. Trimming took 1 base from V and 2 from J; bases not matched to a gene: 3. The CDR3 runs to 15 residues. Here the CDR3 reads CASSLEQGGNYGYTF. The CDR3 coding sequence is TGTGCCAGCAGTTTAGAACAGGGGGGCAACTATGGCTACACCTTC.

The chain links TRBV4-1 to TRBJ2-5; TRBD1 is a possible D gene (6 bases). Trimming left V 4 bases short and J 5 bases short, with 20 bases between. The CDR3 consists of 16 residues. Germline-derived CDR1 and CDR2 are MGHRA and YSYEKL. The CDR3 DNA reads TGCGCCAGCAGCCGGCCAGGGGCAACCTCATGGGAGACCCAGTACTTC. This gives the protein CASSRPGATSWETQYF.

This chain joins TRBV6-1 and TRBJ2-5, with D uncertain. Trimming pared 6 bases from V and 1 base from J, leaving 12 bases between. CDR1 and CDR2 from the germline V gene are MNHNS and SASEGT. CDR3 length equals 14 residues. In DNA form, the CDR3 reads TGTGCCAGCAGCAAAAGAGGTTCCCAAGAGACCCAGTACTTC. This translates into CASSKRGSQETQYF.

J is TRBJ1-2 and V is TRBV14; D ambiguous. Germline values: CDR1 SGHDN, CDR2 FVKESK. Trimming left V 1 base short and J 5 bases short, with 11 bases between. CDR3 size: 14 residues. The CDR3 loop is CASSQVPGVYGYTF. DNA of the CDR3: TGTGCCAGCAGCCAAGTACCTGGGGTGTATGGCTACACCTTC.

The chain links TRBV6-5 to TRBJ1-4; TRBD1 matches at 7 bases. J gave up 5 bases and V 6 bases, and 12 bases lay outside the gene matches. The CDR3 is 16 amino acids. Germline CDR1 is MNHEY and CDR2 is SVGAGI. DNA of the CDR3: TGTGCCAGCAGACGAATAACTGGGGGACAGAATGAAAAACTGTTTTTT. This gives the protein CASRRITGGQNEKLFF.

The chain employs TRBV7-2 and TRBJ2-5; 12 bases match TRBD2. The CDR3 loop spans 15 amino acids. Germline values: CDR1 SGHTA, CDR2 FQGNSA. The V gene end was trimmed by 5 bases and the J gene end by 6 bases; junction bases not matched to a gene: 7. The CDR3 sequence: CASSATSGGSQTQYF. The CDR3 DNA is TGTGCCAGCAGCGCTACTAGCGGGGGGTCACAGACCCAGTACTTC.

The chain has TRBV11-1 and TRBJ2-1; the D gene could be TRBD1 or TRBD2 (6 bases each). The V end was cut by 2 bases, the J end by 9 bases, with 14 bases between. This CDR3 has 14 residues. Germline CDR1 reads SGHAT; CDR2 reads FQDESV (reference sequence). The DNA of the CDR3 is TGTGCCAGCAGCTTACCGGGGGCCCTTGGTGAGCAGTTCTTC. Residues: CASSLPGALGEQFF.

This chain uses TRBV7-2 with TRBJ2-7, with 9 bases that match TRBD1. V was pared by 3 bases and J by 2 bases, with 14 bases of the junction left unmatched. The V gene's germline CDR1 is SGHTA and CDR2 FQGNSA. The CDR3 totals 18 residues. DNA of the CDR3: TGTGCCAGCAGCTTGAGGGGTAGCTCCGGGACAGGGACCTACGAGCAGTACTTC. Its protein product is CASSLRGSSGTGTYEQYF. The whole variable domain, filled in from reference TRBV7-2 and TRBJ2-7, reads GAGVSQSPSNKVTEKGKDVELRCDPISGHTALYWYRQSLGQGLEFLIYFQGNSAPDKSGLPSDRFSAERTGGSVSTLTIQRTQQEDSAVYLCASSLRGSSGTGTYEQYFGPGTRLTVT.

This sequence joins TRBV12-3 or TRBV12-4 and TRBJ2-6; 7 bases map to TRBD1. V trimming: 1 base; J trimming: 2 bases; junction bases outside the gene matches: 5. The CDR3 is 17 residues long. The CDR3 sequence is CASSLVKGGAGANVLTF. For the CDR3, the DNA is TGTGCCAGCAGTTTAGTTAAAGGGGGCGCTGGGGCCAACGTCCTGACTTTC.

The chain uses TRBV4-3 and TRBJ2-3; tentatively, D is TRBD2 (5 bases). Germline CDR1 and CDR2: LGHNA and YSLEER. The CDR3 length is 20 residues. V was shortened by 0 bases and J by 4 bases, with 26 bases between the two germline ends. CDR3 region: CASSQEWYGRAGDIADTQYF. In DNA form, the CDR3 reads TGCGCCAGCAGCCAAGAATGGTATGGGCGGGCCGGGGATATAGCAGATACGCAGTATTTT.

This clonotype has a handful of counts. The chain has TRBV4-3 and TRBJ2-7, with 8 bases fitting TRBD1. Germline CDR1 and CDR2: LGHNA and YSLEER. CDR3 length: 14 residues. V shed 3 bases and J 7 bases; nucleotides not matched to a gene: 8. As DNA, the CDR3 is TGCGCCAGCAGCCATGGGGACAGGTCTAGGGAGCAGTACTTC. Its translation is CASSHGDRSREQYF.

This clonotype was detected only a few times. V gene TRBV13 combines with J gene TRBJ2-5; TRBD1 matches at 8 bases. Looked up from germline, CDR1 is PRHDT and CDR2 is FYEKMQ (reference sequence). This CDR3 has 15 amino acids. V lost 5 bases, J lost 2 bases, and 7 bases stayed unmatched. Here the CDR3 reads CASSKYGQGQETQYF. Here the CDR3 DNA reads TGTGCCAGCAGCAAATACGGACAGGGTCAAGAGACCCAGTACTTC.

The sample holds a few counts of this clonotype. This chain connects TRBV29-1 to TRBJ2-3, with a weak D call TRBD2 (5 bases). CDR1 is SQVTM and CDR2 is ANQGSEA in the germline V gene. This CDR3 is built from 17 residues. V dropped 1 base and J dropped 2 bases, with 19 bases sitting between them. This CDR3 reads CSVEGGLWGQHTDTQYF. CDR3 sequence (DNA): TGCAGCGTTGAAGGCGGGTTATGGGGTCAACACACAGATACGCAGTATTTT.

The J gene is TRBJ1-2, the V gene TRBV13; unclear D gene. Germline values: CDR1 PRHDT, CDR2 FYEKMQ (reference sequence). V shed 3 bases and J shed 8 bases, with 25 bases lying between them. CDR3 length: 17 amino acids. The CDR3 reads CASSFTGFRQEYKGYTF. DNA of the CDR3: TGTGCCAGCAGCTTCACTGGATTTCGGCAAGAGTATAAGGGCTACACCTTC.

The sample holds a few counts of this clonotype. The genes are TRBV24-1 and TRBJ2-3; D is unclear. The CDR3 is made up of 16 amino acids. V lost 0 bases and J lost 0, with 9 bases in between. Germline-derived CDR1 and CDR2 are KGHDR and SFDVKD. The CDR3 DNA sequence: TGTGCCACCAGTGATTTGAAGCGAGCTAGCACAGATACGCAGTATTTT. This encodes CATSDLKRASTDTQYF.

DNA for the CDR3: TGCGCCAGCAGCCGCGACGGCACAGGGCCGAACACTGAAGCTTTCTTT. Amino acid sequence: CASSRDGTGPNTEAFF. V usage is TRBV5-1 and J usage is TRBJ1-1, with a weak D call TRBD1 (6 bases). Between the trimmed V and J ends, which lost 4 bases and 1 base, there was a span of 17 bases. The CDR3 consists of 16 residues. Germline CDR1 reads SGHRS; CDR2 reads YFSETQ.

J is TRBJ2-7 and V is TRBV20-1; 12 nucleotides match TRBD1. Unmatched junction bases numbered 6, after V lost 6 bases and J lost 6 bases. CDR1 and CDR2 from the germline V gene are DFQATT and SNEGSKA (reference sequence). The CDR3 totals 13 residues. CDR3 nucleotides: TGCAGTGCCACCGGGACAGGGGGCTCCGAGCAGTACTTC. Amino acids: CSATGTGGSEQYF.

The V gene is TRBV24-1, the J gene TRBJ2-1, with 7 nucleotides matching TRBD1. CDR1 and CDR2 (germline): KGHDR, SFDVKD. After removal of 4 bases from V and 10 bases from J, the junction contained 15 bases not matched to a gene. The CDR3 is 16 amino acids. The CDR3 DNA follows: TGTGCCACCAGTGACTCGGGACAGTCCTCAGCAATGGAGCAGTTCTTC. It codes for CATSDSGQSSAMEQFF.

The J gene is TRBJ2-5, the V gene TRBV7-6, with a weak D call TRBD1 (6 bases). V was shortened by 4 bases and J by 2 bases, with 14 bases between the two germline ends. The CDR3 totals 15 residues. Germline V gives CDR1 SGHVS, CDR2 FNYEAQ. For the CDR3, the DNA is TGTGCCAGCAGCTCGCATCCGGGACAACAAGAGACCCAGTACTTC. Its protein product is CASSSHPGQQETQYF.

The rearrangement joins TRBV7-2 to TRBJ2-4, with D unclear. Deletions cut 5 bases from V and 13 bases from J, with 12 bases between. There are 11 residues in the CDR3. Germline CDR1 and CDR2: SGHTA and FQGNSA. In nucleotides, the CDR3 is TGTGCCAGCAGCACCACCTACGGGCAGTACTTC. Residues: CASSTTYGQYF.

To note about this clonotype: Mismatch with germline at one junction end may stem from a read error. CDR3 sequence: CSATETGTIIAEIQYF. In DNA, the CDR3 is TGCAGTGCTACCGAGACAGGGACCATCATCGCGGAGATCCAGTACTTC. The gene calls are TRBV20-1 and TRBJ2-5; TRBD1 matches at 7 bases. This CDR3 is built from 16 residues. Germline-derived CDR1 and CDR2 are DFQATT and SNEGSKA (reference sequence).

The J gene is TRBJ2-1, the V gene TRBV3-1, with unresolved D. This CDR3 has 14 residues. Trimming removed 0 bases from V and 6 bases from J, with 9 bases in between. Germline CDR1 LGHDT, CDR2 YNNKEL (reference sequence). This chain's CDR3 is CASSQDLVVNEQFF. For the CDR3, the DNA is TGTGCCAGCAGCCAAGATCTCGTAGTCAATGAGCAGTTCTTC.

This clonotype was seen just once. This chain links TRBV5-5 with TRBJ2-3; 9 nucleotides match TRBD1. J gave up 4 bases and V 5 bases, and 8 bases lay outside the gene matches. The CDR3 length is 15 residues. Germline CDR1 and CDR2: SGHKS and YYEKEE (reference sequence). The CDR3 DNA is TGTGCCAGCAGTTACACAGGGGGCTGGGCAGATACGCAGTATTTT. Encoded protein: CASSYTGGWADTQYF. The complete variable domain, with remaining parts taken from reference TRBV5-5 and TRBJ2-3, reads DAGVTQSPTHLIKTRGQQVTLRCSPISGHKSVSWYQQVLGQGPQFIFQYYEKEERGRGNFPDRFSARQFPNYSSELNVNALLLGDSALYLCASSYTGGWADTQYFGPGTRLTVL.

V gene TRBV4-1 combines with J gene TRBJ1-2; perhaps TRBD1 as D (6 bases). The length of the CDR3 is 18 residues. V dropped 0 bases and J dropped 3 bases, with 20 bases sitting between them. CDR1 and CDR2 (germline): MGHRA, YSYEKL. The CDR3 region has the DNA TGCGCCAGCAGCCAAGATGGTGGGGGCGTGGGTAGGGACTATGGCTACACCTTC. Its protein product is CASSQDGGGVGRDYGYTF.

The chain carries TRBV6-2 or TRBV6-3 and TRBJ2-5, with 7 bases fitting TRBD2. From germline, CDR1 is MNHEY and CDR2 SVGEGT. Unmatched junction bases numbered 20, after V lost 8 bases and J lost 2 bases. The CDR3 has 18 amino acids. CDR3 protein: CASARLGSVTSCQETQYF. In nucleotides, the CDR3 is TGTGCCAGCGCCAGACTCGGGTCCGTGACTAGCTGTCAAGAGACCCAGTACTTC.